Shown below are 9 T cell receptor beta chains from a single sample sequenced in a study of T cells in tuberculosis. Assay used: immunoSEQ multiplex PCR; TCRdb lists only in-frame clones, some missing. The table includes roughly 41,000 clones, 90% to 95% detected once. Input material: PBMCs. The receptor set was obtained from a donor between 5 and 29 years old with latent tuberculosis or without tuberculosis infection. Some clones in this sample may be carry-over from other donors' samples.

This chain connects TRBV6-5 to TRBJ1-2; no definite D call. Trimming cost V 3 bases and J 8 bases, with 7 bases left between them. The CDR3 sequence is 11 residues long. Germline V CDR1 and CDR2: MNHEY, SVGAGI. CDR3 DNA sequence: TGTGCCAGCAGTTATGGAGGCGGCTACACCTTC. It codes for CASSYGGGYTF.

The chain is built from TRBV25-1 and TRBJ1-6; D is undetermined. CDR1 is MGHDK and CDR2 is SYGVNS in the germline V gene. Trimming shortened V by 5 bases and J by 10 bases, and 9 bases separated the two germline ends. The CDR3 covers 12 residues. The CDR3 bases are TGTGCCAGCAGTAGCCCCCGGTCACCCCTCCACTTT. Translating it yields CASSSPRSPLHF.

The chain recombines TRBV18 with TRBJ1-5; D is unresolved. The CDR3 is 15 residues long. Germline V gives CDR1 KGHSH, CDR2 LQKENI. Between the trimmed V and J ends, which lost 3 bases and 2 bases, there was a span of 11 bases. CDR3 DNA: TGTGCCAGCTCACCGAAGGGAGAGGGCAATCAGCCCCAGCATTTT. Translated, it gives CASSPKGEGNQPQHF.

In this sample, this clone turned up once. The genes are TRBV6-6 and TRBJ1-4; 7 bases map to TRBD1. J gave up 6 bases and V 6 bases, and 10 bases lay outside the gene matches. Germline V gene sequence: CDR1 MNHNY, CDR2 SVGAGI (reference sequence). This CDR3 comprises 15 residues. The CDR3 reads CASRLQTGMDEKLFF. The CDR3 nucleotides are TGTGCCAGCAGACTCCAGACAGGGATGGATGAAAAACTGTTTTTT.

This chain joins TRBV11-2 and TRBJ2-1; 9 positions match TRBD1. Losses at the gene ends were 4 bases for V and 7 bases for J; bases not matched to a gene: 11. The length of the CDR3 is 16 residues. Germline values: CDR1 SGHAT, CDR2 FQNNGV. This CDR3 reads CASSSQGQGLSNEQFF. The CDR3, as DNA: TGTGCCAGCAGCTCCCAGGGACAGGGACTAAGTAATGAGCAGTTCTTC.

V usage is TRBV4-3 and J usage is TRBJ1-2; 8 bases align to TRBD1. Germline lookup yields CDR1 LGHNA and CDR2 YSLEER. With 0 bases clipped from V and 3 bases from J, the junction kept 9 bases outside the gene matches. The CDR3 contains 17 residues. CDR3 in DNA: TGCGCCAGCAGCCAAGAAAGGAGGTCAGGGGGCGACTATGGCTACACCTTC. It specifies CASSQERRSGGDYGYTF.

V and J are TRBV5-6 and TRBJ1-4; D unclear. The V gene lost 4 bases and the J gene lost 6 bases, with 10 bases spanning the gap. CDR3 size: 13 residues. Germline values: CDR1 SGHDT, CDR2 YYEEEE. The CDR3 protein is CASSTTADEKLFF. The CDR3 nucleotides are TGTGCCAGCAGCACCACAGCGGATGAAAAACTGTTTTTT.

This rearrangement joins TRBV5-1 to TRBJ2-4, with TRBD1 as a possible D gene (6 bases). V gave up 4 bases and J gave up 3 bases, with 11 bases separating them. Germline CDR1 and CDR2: SGHRS and YFSETQ. The CDR3 extends over 14 amino acids. CDR3 residues: CASSVGQNKNIQYF. The CDR3 coding sequence is TGCGCCAGCAGCGTCGGACAGAACAAAAACATTCAGTACTTC. The full variable domain, in which reference TRBV5-1 and TRBJ2-4 provide the parts outside the CDR3, is KAGVTQTPRYLIKTRGQQVTLSCSPISGHRSVSWYQQTPGQGLQFLFEYFSETQRNKGNFPGRFSGRQFSNSRSEMNVSTLELGDSALYLCASSVGQNKNIQYFGAGTRLSVL.

The chain combines TRBV4-2 with TRBJ1-6; D gene ambiguous. The CDR3 totals 13 residues. Germline-derived CDR1 and CDR2 are LGHNA and YNFKEQ. Trimming took off 1 base at V and 13 bases at J, with 11 bases between the two ends. The CDR3 protein is CASSQGRDTPLHF. The DNA for the CDR3 is TGTGCCAGCAGCCAAGGGCGAGACACTCCCCTCCACTTT.